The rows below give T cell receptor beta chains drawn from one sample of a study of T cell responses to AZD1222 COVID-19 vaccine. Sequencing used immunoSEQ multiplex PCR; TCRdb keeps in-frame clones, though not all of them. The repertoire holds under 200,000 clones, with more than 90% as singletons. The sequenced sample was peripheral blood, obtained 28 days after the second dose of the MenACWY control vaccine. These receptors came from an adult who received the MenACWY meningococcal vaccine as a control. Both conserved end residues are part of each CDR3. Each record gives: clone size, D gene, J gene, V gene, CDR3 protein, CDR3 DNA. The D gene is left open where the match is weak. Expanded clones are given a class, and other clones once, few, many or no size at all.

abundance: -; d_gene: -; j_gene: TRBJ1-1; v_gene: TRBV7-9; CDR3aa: CASSSQRVDTEAFF; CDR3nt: TGTGCCAGCAGCTCTCAAAGGGTAGACACTGAAGCTTTCTTT
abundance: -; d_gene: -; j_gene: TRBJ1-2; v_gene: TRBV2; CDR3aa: CASSETGSRDYTF; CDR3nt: TGTGCCAGCAGTGAAACGGGTAGTCGAGACTACACCTTC
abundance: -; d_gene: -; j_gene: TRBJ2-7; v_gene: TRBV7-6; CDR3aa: CASSPIERAFYEQYF; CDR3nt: TGTGCCAGCAGCCCCATCGAGCGAGCTTTTTACGAGCAGTACTTC
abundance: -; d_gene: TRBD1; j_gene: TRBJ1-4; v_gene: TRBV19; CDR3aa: CASTDRVNEKLFF; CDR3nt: TGTGCCAGTACAGACAGGGTAAATGAAAAACTGTTTTTT
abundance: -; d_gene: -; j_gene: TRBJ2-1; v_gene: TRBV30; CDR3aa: CAWNNRWSYNEQFF; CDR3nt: TGTGCCTGGAATAATCGCTGGTCCTACAATGAGCAGTTCTTC
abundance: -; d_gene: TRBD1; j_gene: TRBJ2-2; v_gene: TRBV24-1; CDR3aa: CATRMTGDLTGELFF; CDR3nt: TGTGCCACCAGGATGACAGGGGATCTCACCGGGGAGCTGTTTTTT
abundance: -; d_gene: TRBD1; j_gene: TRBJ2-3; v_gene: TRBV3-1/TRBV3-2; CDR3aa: CASSEPGTGRHTQYF; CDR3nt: TGTGCCAGCAGCGAGCCCGGGACAGGGAGACATACGCAGTATTTT
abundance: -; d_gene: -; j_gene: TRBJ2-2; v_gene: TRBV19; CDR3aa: CASRVTGAITGELFF; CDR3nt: TGTGCCAGTAGAGTTACGGGGGCGATCACCGGGGAGCTGTTTTTT
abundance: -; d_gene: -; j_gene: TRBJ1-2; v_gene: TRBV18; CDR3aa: CASSPLGPYSYTF; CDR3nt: TGTGCCAGCTCACCGTTGGGGCCGTATAGCTACACCTTC
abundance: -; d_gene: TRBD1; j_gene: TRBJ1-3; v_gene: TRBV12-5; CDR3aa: CASGRRQGGVSGNTIYF; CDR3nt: TGTGCTAGTGGTCGCAGACAGGGTGGTGTCTCTGGAAACACCATATATTTT
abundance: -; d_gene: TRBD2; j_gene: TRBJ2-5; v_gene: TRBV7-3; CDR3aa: CASSFTGTSGETQYF; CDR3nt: TGTGCCAGCAGCTTCACCGGGACTAGCGGAGAGACCCAGTACTTC
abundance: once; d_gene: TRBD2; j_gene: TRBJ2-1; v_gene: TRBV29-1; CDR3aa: CSVEMTSGYNEQFF; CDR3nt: TGCAGCGTTGAAATGACTAGCGGCTACAATGAGCAGTTCTTC
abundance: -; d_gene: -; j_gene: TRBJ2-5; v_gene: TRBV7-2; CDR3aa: CASSLQEVGGKETQYF; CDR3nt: TGTGCCAGCAGCTTACAGGAGGTCGGGGGAAAAGAGACCCAGTACTTC
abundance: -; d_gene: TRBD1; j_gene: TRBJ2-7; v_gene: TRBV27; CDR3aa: CASRSKTSDRGSRMSLYEQYF; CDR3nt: TGTGCCAGCAGATCAAAGACGTCGGACAGGGGGAGTAGAATGAGCCTCTACGAGCAGTACTTC
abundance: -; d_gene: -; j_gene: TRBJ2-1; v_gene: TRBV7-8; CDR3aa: CASSLNPQGNEQFF; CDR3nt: TGTGCCAGCAGCTTAAATCCCCAGGGAAATGAGCAGTTCTTC
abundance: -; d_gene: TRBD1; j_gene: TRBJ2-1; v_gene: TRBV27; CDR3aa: CASASGTGGYNEQFF; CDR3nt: TGTGCCAGCGCTTCCGGGACAGGGGGCTACAATGAGCAGTTCTTC
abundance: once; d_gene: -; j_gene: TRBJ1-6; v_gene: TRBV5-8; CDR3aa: CASSLGQGRNSPLHF; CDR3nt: TGTGCCAGCAGCTTGGGGCAGGGGAGGAATTCACCCCTCCACTTT
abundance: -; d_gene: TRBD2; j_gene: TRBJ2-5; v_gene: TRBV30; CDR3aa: CAGRTSGAQETQYF; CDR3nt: TGTGCCGGCCGGACTAGCGGGGCTCAAGAGACCCAGTACTTC
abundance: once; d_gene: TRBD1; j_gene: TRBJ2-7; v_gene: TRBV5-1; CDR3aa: CASSTTRQGIYEQYF; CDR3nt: TGCGCCAGCAGCACGACTCGACAGGGGATCTACGAGCAGTACTTC
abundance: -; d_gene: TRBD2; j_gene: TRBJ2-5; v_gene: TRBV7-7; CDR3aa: CASSPGLAGVETQYF; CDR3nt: TGTGCTAGCAGCCCGGGACTAGCGGGAGTAGAGACCCAGTACTTC
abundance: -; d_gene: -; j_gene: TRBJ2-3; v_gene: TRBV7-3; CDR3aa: CASSSRTGETDTQYF; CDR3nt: TGTGCCAGCAGCTCCCGGACCGGGGAAACAGATACGCAGTATTTT
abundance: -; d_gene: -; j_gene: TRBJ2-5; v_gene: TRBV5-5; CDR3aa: CASSSLGLAETQYF; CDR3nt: TGTGCCAGCAGCTCCCTAGGACTCGCGGAGACCCAGTACTTC
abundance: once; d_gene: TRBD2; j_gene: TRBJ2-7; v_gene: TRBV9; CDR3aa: CASSVGSGSGYEQYF; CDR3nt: TGTGCCAGCAGCGTAGGGAGCGGGAGTGGATACGAGCAGTACTTC
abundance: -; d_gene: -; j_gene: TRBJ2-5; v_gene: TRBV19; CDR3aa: CASSIGGRAWETQYF; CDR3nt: TGTGCCAGTAGTATAGGAGGCAGGGCGTGGGAGACCCAGTACTTC
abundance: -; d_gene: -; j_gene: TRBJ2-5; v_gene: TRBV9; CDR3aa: CASSVEGIETQYF; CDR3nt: TGTGCCAGCAGCGTAGAGGGGATTGAGACCCAGTACTTC
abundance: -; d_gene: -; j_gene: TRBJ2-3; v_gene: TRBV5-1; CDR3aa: CASSLLGGQDTQYF; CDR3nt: TGCGCCAGCAGCTTGTTGGGGGGGCAAGATACGCAGTATTTT
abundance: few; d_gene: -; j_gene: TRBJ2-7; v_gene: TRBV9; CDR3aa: CASSVGGTDYEQYF; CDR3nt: TGTGCCAGCAGCGTAGGGGGTACGGACTACGAGCAGTACTTC
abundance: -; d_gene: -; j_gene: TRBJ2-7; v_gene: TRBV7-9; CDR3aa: CASSLAGPPPYEQYF; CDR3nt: TGTGCCAGCAGCTTAGCAGGGCCCCCTCCTTACGAGCAGTACTTC
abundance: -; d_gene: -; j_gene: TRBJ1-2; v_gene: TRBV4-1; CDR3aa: CASSQGHGGMNYGYTF; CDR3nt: TGCGCCAGCAGCCAAGGGCATGGTGGGATGAACTATGGCTACACCTTC
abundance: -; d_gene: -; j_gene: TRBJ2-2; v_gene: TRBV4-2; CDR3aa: CASSQGPGSTGELFF; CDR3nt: TGTGCCAGCAGCCAAGGCCCGGGGAGCACCGGGGAGCTGTTTTTT
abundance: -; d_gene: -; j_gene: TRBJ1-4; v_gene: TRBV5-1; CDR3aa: CASSRAVSGGTNEKLFF; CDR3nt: TGCGCCAGCAGCCGGGCTGTTTCGGGCGGTACTAATGAAAAACTGTTTTTT
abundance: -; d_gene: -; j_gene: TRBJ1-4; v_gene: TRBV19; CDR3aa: CASIEAGRPGEKLFF; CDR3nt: TGTGCCAGTATAGAAGCCGGCCGGCCTGGGGAAAAACTGTTTTTT
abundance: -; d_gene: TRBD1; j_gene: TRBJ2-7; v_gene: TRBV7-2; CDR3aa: CASSPNRGLVYEQYF; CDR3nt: TGTGCCAGCAGCCCCAATAGGGGGCTGGTCTACGAGCAGTACTTC
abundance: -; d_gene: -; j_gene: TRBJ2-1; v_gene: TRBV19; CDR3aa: CAAGATSYNEQFF; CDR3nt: TGTGCTGCAGGGGCCACCTCCTACAATGAGCAGTTCTTC
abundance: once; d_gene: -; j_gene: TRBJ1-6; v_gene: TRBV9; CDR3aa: CASSPRQVSDSPLHF; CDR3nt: TGTGCCAGCAGCCCCAGACAGGTCTCGGATTCACCCCTCCACTTT
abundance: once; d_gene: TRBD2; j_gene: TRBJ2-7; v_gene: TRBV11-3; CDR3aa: CASSPGAAGGEQYF; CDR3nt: TGTGCCAGCAGCCCAGGGGCAGCGGGAGGAGAGCAGTACTTC
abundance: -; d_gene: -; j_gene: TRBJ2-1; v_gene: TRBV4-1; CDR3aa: CASSQVAVNEQFF; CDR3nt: TGCGCCAGCAGCCAAGTGGCGGTCAATGAGCAGTTCTTC
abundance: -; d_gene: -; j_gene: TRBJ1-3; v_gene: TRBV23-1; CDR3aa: CASSQSTVAGNTIYF; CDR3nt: TGCGCCAGCAGTCAATCGACTGTAGCTGGAAACACCATATATTTT
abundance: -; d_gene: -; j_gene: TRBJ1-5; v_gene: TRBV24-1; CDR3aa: CATSEPGVNQPQHF; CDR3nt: TGTGCCACCAGTGAGCCAGGGGTAAATCAGCCCCAGCATTTT
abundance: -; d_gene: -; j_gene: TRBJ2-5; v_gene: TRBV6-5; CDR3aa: CASNPSEETQYF; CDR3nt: TGTGCCAGCAACCCGAGTGAAGAGACCCAGTACTTC
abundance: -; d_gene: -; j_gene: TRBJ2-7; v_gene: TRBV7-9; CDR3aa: CASSLALALDEQYF; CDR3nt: TGTGCCAGCAGCTTAGCGTTGGCGTTGGACGAGCAGTACTTC
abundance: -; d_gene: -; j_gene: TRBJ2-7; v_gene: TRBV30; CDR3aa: CAWSVKRGYEQYF; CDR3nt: TGTGCCTGGAGTGTAAAAAGGGGATACGAGCAGTACTTC
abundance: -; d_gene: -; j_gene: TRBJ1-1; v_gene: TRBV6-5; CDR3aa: CASSSTAGKNTEAFF; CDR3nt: TGTGCCAGCAGTTCCACTGCAGGGAAGAACACTGAAGCTTTCTTT
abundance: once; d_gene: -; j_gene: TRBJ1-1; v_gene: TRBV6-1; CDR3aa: CASSGKVGLGNTEAFF; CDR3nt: TGTGCCAGCAGTGGGAAAGTGGGTCTTGGGAACACTGAAGCTTTCTTT
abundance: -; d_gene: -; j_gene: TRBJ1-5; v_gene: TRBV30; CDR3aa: CAWSADTYNQPQHF; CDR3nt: TGTGCCTGGAGTGCAGACACCTACAATCAGCCCCAGCATTTT
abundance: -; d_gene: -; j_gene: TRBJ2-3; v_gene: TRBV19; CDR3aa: CASSSGTRGSDTQYF; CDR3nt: TGTGCCAGTAGTTCCGGGACGAGGGGATCAGATACGCAGTATTTT
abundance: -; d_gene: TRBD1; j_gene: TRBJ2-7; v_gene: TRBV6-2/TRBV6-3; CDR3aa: CASSPTGDLRYEQYF; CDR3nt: TGTGCCAGCAGTCCCACAGGGGACCTGCGCTACGAGCAGTACTTC
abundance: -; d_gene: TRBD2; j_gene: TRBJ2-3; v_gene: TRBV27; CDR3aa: CASSLLAGGTDTQYF; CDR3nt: TGTGCCAGCAGTCTTCTAGCGGGAGGGACAGATACGCAGTATTTT